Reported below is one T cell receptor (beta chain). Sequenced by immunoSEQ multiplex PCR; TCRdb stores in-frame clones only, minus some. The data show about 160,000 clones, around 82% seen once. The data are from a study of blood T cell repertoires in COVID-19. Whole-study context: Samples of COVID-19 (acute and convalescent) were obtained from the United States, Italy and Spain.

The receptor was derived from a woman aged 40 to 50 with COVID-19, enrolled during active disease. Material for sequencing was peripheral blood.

DNA for the CDR3: TGTGCCAGCTCACACTTCACTAGACAGGGCGATGAGCAGTTCTTC. Its translation: CASSHFTRQGDEQFF. The chain employs TRBV18 and TRBJ2-1; 7 bases are shared with TRBD1. Trimming removed 4 bases from V and 8 bases from J; junction bases left unmatched: 11. The CDR3 has 15 amino acids. Per the germline V gene, CDR1 is KGHSH and CDR2 is LQKENI.